This is a list of T cell receptor beta chains from one sample in a study of blood T cell repertoires in COVID-19. Data came from immunoSEQ multiplex PCR; TCRdb stores just in-frame clones and leaves some out. The sample yields approximately 240,000 clones, around four fifths seen once. The sequenced sample was peripheral blood. All receptors come from a woman aged 35 to 49 with active or convalescent COVID-19. Each CDR3 is given with its conserved first and last residue. The D gene is left open where the match is weak. Clone size appears in some rows only: once, few, many, or a class for an expanded clone.

v_call	clone_size	j_call	d_call	cdr3_aa	cdr3_nt
TRBV19	.	TRBJ1-5	TRBD1	CASSITGDKRQPQHF	TGTGCCAGTAGTATAACAGGGGACAAACGACAGCCCCAGCATTTT
TRBV28	.	TRBJ1-5	TRBD1	CASSAGTGVMSNQPQHF	TGTGCCAGCAGTGCCGGGACAGGGGTTATGAGCAATCAGCCCCAGCATTTT
TRBV7-3	.	TRBJ2-5	.	CASSSGRSETQYF	TGTGCCAGCAGCTCAGGCCGGTCAGAGACCCAGTACTTC
TRBV5-6	.	TRBJ1-2	.	CASSQKSQGGYGYTF	TGTGCCAGCAGCCAGAAATCACAGGGCGGCTATGGCTACACCTTC
TRBV5-6	.	TRBJ1-1	TRBD1	CASSLWTGAIATFF	TGTGCCAGCAGCCTGTGGACAGGGGCCATAGCTACTTTCTTT
TRBV5-1	.	TRBJ1-6	TRBD1	CASSWTGPDSPLHF	TGCGCCAGCAGCTGGACAGGGCCGGACTCACCCCTCCACTTT
TRBV2	.	TRBJ2-1	TRBD2	CASSITSGGNNEQFF	TGTGCCAGCAGTATTACTAGCGGGGGCAACAATGAGCAGTTCTTC
TRBV28	.	TRBJ1-5	.	CASRGMGNQPQHF	TGTGCCAGCCGGGGTATGGGCAATCAGCCCCAGCATTTT
TRBV10-2	.	TRBJ1-1	TRBD1	CASSTLKAGQENTEAFF	TGCGCCAGCAGTACTTTGAAGGCGGGACAGGAGAACACTGAAGCTTTCTTT
TRBV30	.	TRBJ1-1	.	CAWARENTEAFF	TGTGCCTGGGCCAGGGAGAACACTGAAGCTTTCTTT
TRBV6-2/TRBV6-3	.	TRBJ1-1	TRBD1	CASSYTQGVVTEAFF	TGTGCCAGCAGTTACACCCAGGGGGTAGTCACTGAAGCTTTCTTT
TRBV19	.	TRBJ1-5	.	CASSTRSRNQPQHF	TGTGCCAGTAGTACTCGGAGCCGTAATCAGCCCCAGCATTTT
TRBV2	.	TRBJ2-7	.	CASSDLDSNEQYF	TGTGCCAGCAGTGACTTAGATTCCAACGAGCAGTACTTC
TRBV3-1/TRBV3-2	.	TRBJ1-2	.	CASSQDISYGYTF	TGTGCCAGCAGCCAAGATATCAGCTATGGCTACACCTTC
TRBV3-1/TRBV3-2	.	TRBJ2-2	.	CASRLGQNTGELFF	TGTGCCAGCAGGCTAGGACAGAACACCGGGGAGCTGTTTTTT
TRBV5-6	.	TRBJ2-1	.	CASSLAGTQHNEQFF	TGTGCCAGCAGCTTGGCGGGAACCCAACACAATGAGCAGTTCTTC
TRBV20-1	once	TRBJ1-2	.	CSGGLDGGYTF	TGCAGTGGCGGGCTGGACGGTGGCTACACCTTC
TRBV6-5	.	TRBJ2-5	TRBD1	CASSRGIGETQYF	TGTGCCAGCAGCAGGGGGATAGGAGAGACCCAGTACTTC
TRBV6-2/TRBV6-3	.	TRBJ2-1	.	CASSSPGVEQFF	TGTGCCAGCAGTTCCCCAGGGGTTGAGCAGTTCTTC
TRBV24-1	many	TRBJ1-4	.	CATSDPARGAKEKLFF	TGTGCCACCAGTGACCCCGCCCGGGGGGCGAAAGAAAAACTGTTTTTT
TRBV3-1/TRBV3-2	.	TRBJ1-6	.	CASTQQGNSPLHF	TGTGCCAGCACCCAACAGGGAAATTCACCCCTCCACTTT
TRBV18	.	TRBJ2-1	.	CASSPTGSSYNEQFF	TGTGCCAGCTCACCAACAGGGAGCTCCTACAATGAGCAGTTCTTC
TRBV11-1	.	TRBJ1-1	.	CASSQTLLTNTEAFF	TGTGCCAGCAGCCAAACTCTCCTTACGAACACTGAAGCTTTCTTT
TRBV27	.	TRBJ2-5	TRBD2	CASRQTGGRGTQYF	TGTGCCAGCAGGCAAACGGGGGGGAGAGGGACCCAGTACTTC
TRBV11-2	.	TRBJ2-1	.	CASSMADKGVEQFF	TGTGCCAGCAGCATGGCGGACAAGGGGGTTGAGCAGTTCTTC
TRBV7-2	.	TRBJ2-3	.	CASSSQSGGRFSGDTQYF	TGTGCCAGCAGCTCCCAAAGTGGGGGGAGGTTCTCTGGAGATACGCAGTATTTT
TRBV30	.	TRBJ1-3	.	CAWIWPSGNTIYF	TGTGCCTGGATATGGCCCTCTGGAAACACCATATATTTT
TRBV18	.	TRBJ1-1	TRBD1	CASSPDRANEAFF	TGTGCCAGCTCGCCGGACAGGGCTAATGAAGCTTTCTTT
TRBV24-1	.	TRBJ2-3	.	CATSDAQGPVTDTQYF	TGTGCCACCAGTGATGCTCAGGGGCCTGTCACAGATACGCAGTATTTT
TRBV9	.	TRBJ1-3	.	CASSVGGFDGNTIYF	TGTGCCAGCAGCGTAGGAGGGTTCGACGGAAACACCATATATTTT
TRBV3-1/TRBV3-2	once	TRBJ1-2	.	CASSQAGLNYGYTF	TGTGCCAGCAGCCAGGCGGGTTTGAACTATGGCTACACCTTC
TRBV28	once	TRBJ2-5	.	CASSPNQGWGETQYF	TGTGCCAGCAGTCCAAATCAGGGATGGGGAGAGACCCAGTACTTC
TRBV30	.	TRBJ1-6	.	CAWSSRGGYNSPLHF	TGTGCCTGGAGTTCAAGGGGGGGGTATAATTCACCCCTCCACTTT
TRBV3-1/TRBV3-2	.	TRBJ1-2	TRBD1	CASSQGLPGQGTPNYGYTF	TGTGCCAGCAGCCAAGGCCTCCCGGGACAGGGGACCCCTAACTATGGCTACACCTTC
TRBV18	.	TRBJ2-3	.	CASSPGTSDTQYF	TGTGCCAGCTCTCCGGGGACTTCAGATACGCAGTATTTT
TRBV19	.	TRBJ2-2	.	CASSYRSVGELFF	TGTGCCAGTAGTTACAGGTCGGTCGGGGAGCTGTTTTTT
TRBV18	.	TRBJ1-1	.	CASSLHQGTEAFF	TGTGCCAGCTCCCTACACCAGGGCACTGAAGCTTTCTTT
TRBV30	.	TRBJ2-4	TRBD1	CASTDRESIAKNIQYF	TGTGCCTCGACGGACAGGGAGTCTATTGCCAAAAACATTCAGTACTTC
TRBV6-6	.	TRBJ1-5	TRBD1	CASSRTGTGGQPQHF	TGTGCCAGCAGTAGAACCGGGACAGGGGGACAGCCCCAGCATTTT
TRBV27	few	TRBJ1-1	TRBD1	CASSFSGQGTEAFF	TGTGCCAGCAGTTTTTCAGGACAGGGGACTGAAGCTTTCTTT